These T cell receptor beta chains were read from a single sample in a study of T cell clones after liver transplantation. Profiled with immunoSEQ multiplex PCR; TCRdb holds only in-frame clones, not every one. There are tens of thousands of clones in the sample; about 88% occur only once, and roughly 3% lies in the top ten. This sample comprised CD4+ T cells from blood, obtained before liver transplant. The receptors here all came from a human donor who received a liver transplant. The CDR3 runs from the conserved cysteine through the conserved F or W. Fields, in order: CDR3 protein, CDR3 DNA, D gene, J gene, clone size, V gene. A D gene is named only where the DNA matches it firmly. Only part of the rows carry a size: once, few, many, or a class if the clone is expanded.

cdr3_aa: CASSTRDRGEYGYTF
cdr3_nt: TGTGCCAGTAGTACCCGGGACAGGGGTGAATATGGCTACACCTTC
d_call: TRBD1
j_call: TRBJ1-2
clone_size: .
v_call: TRBV19

cdr3_aa: CATSRIGSGNEKLFF
cdr3_nt: TGTGCCACCAGCAGGATAGGGAGCGGTAATGAAAAACTGTTTTTT
d_call: .
j_call: TRBJ1-4
clone_size: few
v_call: TRBV15

cdr3_aa: CASSTYRRGGTESGYTF
cdr3_nt: TGTGCCAGCAGCACCTATCGCCGTGGGGGTACGGAGTCTGGCTACACCTTC
d_call: .
j_call: TRBJ1-2
clone_size: .
v_call: TRBV11-2

cdr3_aa: CASSLTSAQETQYF
cdr3_nt: TGCGCCAGCAGCTTAACTAGCGCGCAAGAGACCCAGTACTTC
d_call: TRBD2
j_call: TRBJ2-5
clone_size: .
v_call: TRBV5-1

cdr3_aa: CASSAPGGLGYNEQFF
cdr3_nt: TGTGCCAGCAGCGCCCCTGGAGGGTTAGGCTACAATGAGCAGTTCTTC
d_call: .
j_call: TRBJ2-1
clone_size: .
v_call: TRBV9

cdr3_aa: CASSPTSTGELFF
cdr3_nt: TGCGCCAGCAGTCCCACCTCCACCGGGGAGCTGTTTTTT
d_call: .
j_call: TRBJ2-2
clone_size: .
v_call: TRBV5-1

cdr3_aa: CASSYSGLTYEQYF
cdr3_nt: TGTGCCAGCAGTTACTCCGGACTGACCTACGAGCAGTACTTC
d_call: .
j_call: TRBJ2-7
clone_size: .
v_call: TRBV6-6

cdr3_aa: CASSRQRLETQYF
cdr3_nt: TGTGCCAGCAGCAGACAACGACTAGAGACCCAGTACTTC
d_call: .
j_call: TRBJ2-5
clone_size: .
v_call: TRBV21-1

cdr3_aa: CASRRINEKLFF
cdr3_nt: TGTGCCAGCCGCAGAATTAATGAAAAACTGTTTTTT
d_call: .
j_call: TRBJ1-4
clone_size: .
v_call: TRBV6-1

cdr3_aa: CASSVRRAGAEQFF
cdr3_nt: TGTGCCAGCAGCGTTCGTAGAGCGGGAGCTGAGCAGTTCTTC
d_call: TRBD2
j_call: TRBJ2-1
clone_size: .
v_call: TRBV6-1

cdr3_aa: CASSLQGGYGYTF
cdr3_nt: TGTGCCAGCAGTTTACAGGGGGGCTATGGCTACACCTTC
d_call: TRBD1
j_call: TRBJ1-2
clone_size: .
v_call: TRBV28

cdr3_aa: CASSQTPQETYEQYF
cdr3_nt: TGCGCCAGCAGCCAAACACCTCAGGAAACCTACGAGCAGTACTTC
d_call: .
j_call: TRBJ2-7
clone_size: .
v_call: TRBV5-1

cdr3_aa: CAWSVPAGGRSDEQYF
cdr3_nt: TGTGCCTGGAGTGTACCGGCAGGGGGCAGATCGGACGAGCAGTACTTC
d_call: TRBD1
j_call: TRBJ2-7
clone_size: .
v_call: TRBV30

cdr3_aa: CASSPLATNEQFF
cdr3_nt: TGTGCCAGCAGCCCACTGGCCACCAATGAGCAGTTCTTC
d_call: .
j_call: TRBJ2-1
clone_size: .
v_call: TRBV11-2

cdr3_aa: CASSIVGRGGRQPQHF
cdr3_nt: TGTGCCAGTAGTATAGTGGGCAGGGGAGGACGACAGCCCCAGCATTTT
d_call: .
j_call: TRBJ1-5
clone_size: .
v_call: TRBV19

cdr3_aa: CASSFWPSEETQYF
cdr3_nt: TGTGCCAGCAGCTTCTGGCCGAGCGAAGAGACCCAGTACTTC
d_call: .
j_call: TRBJ2-5
clone_size: once
v_call: TRBV11-3

cdr3_aa: CASSVRDSLTGQEQFF
cdr3_nt: TGCGCCAGCAGCGTCCGGGACTCACTGACGGGACAGGAGCAGTTCTTC
d_call: .
j_call: TRBJ2-1
clone_size: .
v_call: TRBV5-1

cdr3_aa: CASSFPRTSGSTDTQYF
cdr3_nt: TGTGCCAGCAGCTTTCCCCGGACTAGCGGGAGCACAGATACGCAGTATTTT
d_call: TRBD2
j_call: TRBJ2-3
clone_size: .
v_call: TRBV7-9

cdr3_aa: CASSVGGFRETQYF
cdr3_nt: TGTGCCAGCAGCGTAGGAGGCTTTAGGGAGACCCAGTACTTC
d_call: .
j_call: TRBJ2-5
clone_size: once
v_call: TRBV9

cdr3_aa: CSVRFGRGNTEAFF
cdr3_nt: TGCAGCGTTCGGTTCGGCCGAGGGAACACTGAAGCTTTCTTT
d_call: .
j_call: TRBJ1-1
clone_size: few
v_call: TRBV29-1

cdr3_aa: CASSQDLGLGEQYF
cdr3_nt: TGTGCCAGCAGCCAAGATCTAGGGTTAGGCGAGCAGTACTTC
d_call: .
j_call: TRBJ2-7
clone_size: .
v_call: TRBV14

cdr3_aa: CASSFGGGWNFGQYF
cdr3_nt: TGTGCCAGCAGCTTTGGGGGAGGGTGGAACTTTGGGCAGTACTTC
d_call: TRBD2
j_call: TRBJ2-7
clone_size: .
v_call: TRBV7-8

cdr3_aa: CASSQAGFTGYEQYF
cdr3_nt: TGTGCCAGCAGCCAAGCGGGCTTTACTGGCTACGAGCAGTACTTC
d_call: .
j_call: TRBJ2-7
clone_size: .
v_call: TRBV14

cdr3_aa: CASSLGTGGETQYF
cdr3_nt: TGCGCCAGCAGCCTTGGGACCGGGGGAGAGACCCAGTACTTC
d_call: .
j_call: TRBJ2-5
clone_size: .
v_call: TRBV5-1

cdr3_aa: CASSPPGQNPYEQYF
cdr3_nt: TGTGCCAGCTCACCACCGGGACAGAACCCCTACGAGCAGTACTTC
d_call: TRBD1
j_call: TRBJ2-7
clone_size: .
v_call: TRBV18

cdr3_aa: CATGRTSSNNEQFF
cdr3_nt: TGTGCCACCGGGCGGACTAGCTCTAACAATGAGCAGTTCTTC
d_call: TRBD2
j_call: TRBJ2-1
clone_size: .
v_call: TRBV6-5

cdr3_aa: CASKGYGVTGELFF
cdr3_nt: TGTGCCAGCAAGGGGTACGGAGTCACCGGGGAGCTGTTTTTT
d_call: .
j_call: TRBJ2-2
clone_size: .
v_call: TRBV6-5

cdr3_aa: CASSIRPGGAGANVLTF
cdr3_nt: TGTGCCAGTAGTATACGTCCAGGGGGCGCCGGGGCCAACGTCCTGACTTTC
d_call: TRBD1
j_call: TRBJ2-6
clone_size: few
v_call: TRBV19

cdr3_aa: CASSLEGERIGGYTF
cdr3_nt: TGCGCCAGCAGCTTGGAAGGGGAGCGGATCGGGGGCTACACCTTC
d_call: .
j_call: TRBJ1-2
clone_size: .
v_call: TRBV5-1

cdr3_aa: CASSAGTRGEKLFF
cdr3_nt: TGTGCCAGCAGCGCCGGGACCAGGGGTGAAAAACTGTTTTTT
d_call: .
j_call: TRBJ1-4
clone_size: .
v_call: TRBV5-5

cdr3_aa: CASSLAVGRLADNEQFF
cdr3_nt: TGCGCCAGCAGCTTGGCCGTAGGGCGACTAGCGGACAATGAGCAGTTCTTC
d_call: TRBD2
j_call: TRBJ2-1
clone_size: .
v_call: TRBV5-1

cdr3_aa: CASSSGGPSYGYTF
cdr3_nt: TGTGCCAGCAGCTCCGGGGGACCGAGCTATGGCTACACCTTC
d_call: .
j_call: TRBJ1-2
clone_size: .
v_call: TRBV5-8

cdr3_aa: CASSLGVSAFF
cdr3_nt: TGTGCCAGCAGTTTGGGGGTGTCAGCTTTCTTT
d_call: .
j_call: TRBJ1-1
clone_size: .
v_call: TRBV6-5